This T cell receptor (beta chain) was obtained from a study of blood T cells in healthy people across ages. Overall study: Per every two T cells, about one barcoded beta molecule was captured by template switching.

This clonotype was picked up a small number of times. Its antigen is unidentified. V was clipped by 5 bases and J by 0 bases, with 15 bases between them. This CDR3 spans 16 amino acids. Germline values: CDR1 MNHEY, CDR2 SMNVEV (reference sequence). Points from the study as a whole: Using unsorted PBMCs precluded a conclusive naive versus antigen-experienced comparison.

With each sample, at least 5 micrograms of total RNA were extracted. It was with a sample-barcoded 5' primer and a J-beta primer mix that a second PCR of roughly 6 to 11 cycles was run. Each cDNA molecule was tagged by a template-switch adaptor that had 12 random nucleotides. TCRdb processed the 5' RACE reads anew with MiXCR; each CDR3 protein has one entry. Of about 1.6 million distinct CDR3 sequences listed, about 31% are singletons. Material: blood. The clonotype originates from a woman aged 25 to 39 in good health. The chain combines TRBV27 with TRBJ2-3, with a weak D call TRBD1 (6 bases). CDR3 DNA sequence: TGTGCCAGCAGTATGACCTTGGGACAAAGCACAGATACGCAGTATTTT. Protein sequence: CASSMTLGQSTDTQYF.